The present entry profiles one T cell receptor beta chain with its context. This receptor's antigen is unknown. No much larger clonotype is one base removed from it; base qualities were not supplied. RNA was extracted using the RNeasy kit, and about 0.5 to 1 ug of the RNA was reverse transcribed with random hexamers. The immunoSEQ multiplex PCR assay, covering 54 Vbeta and 13 Jbeta segments, was used to amplify TCR beta CDR3 regions. Bias from PCR amplification was corrected by using a synthetic template baseline for primer optimization and for computational correction. The original methods were these. Only productive sequences were kept, with reads annotated to V, D and J genes according to IMGT and analyzed in immunoSEQ Analyzer. Clonality was calculated as one minus the Shannon entropy normalized by log2 of the number of productive unique sequences. For each patient and control, public and private clones were evaluated within the 100 most prevalent clones. Clones were defined as Susac-specific when absent from the healthy and MS cohorts, from over a thousand published viral clones and from other ImmuneACCESS disease sequences. The public reads were reprocessed in TCRdb via fastp at Q25 and MiXCR, keeping in-frame beta chains. When rows share a CDR3 protein, they turn into one entry using the most common DNA and genes. Here the V and J calls rest on TCRdb's processing, not on the authors' analysis. Here the sample has 170,000 or so distinct CDR3 sequences; around 93% occur a single time. The top ten clonotypes cover about 0.088% of the sample.

The data were obtained in a study of CD8 T cells in Susac syndrome (dated by TCRdb to about 2019). Broadly, across the study: The study used repertoire sequencing to test whether antigen drove CD8+ T cell activation and differentiation in Susac syndrome. The paper as a whole reports these results and caveats: The TCR sequencing and HLA analysis was acknowledged to have included a relatively small number of individuals.

High-throughput TCR beta sequencing profiled peripheral blood CD8+ and CD4+ T cells from healthy donors, Susac syndrome patients and multiple sclerosis patients. The multiple sclerosis controls were treatment-naive patients whose relapsing-remitting disease, either stable or active, fulfilled the revised McDonald criteria. Bulk CD8+ and CD4+ T cells were purified by magnetic negative isolation, while CD8+ TEMRA cells were enriched using FACS. Blood was drawn into EDTA tubes, processed within 24 hours, and PBMCs were isolated by density gradient centrifugation. PBMCs destined for TCR sequencing were cryopreserved in liquid nitrogen and later thawed in a 37 °C water bath. A purity of at least 90% was achieved for sorted or isolated CD4+, CD8+ and CD8+ TEMRA cells. CDR1 MDHEN and CDR2 SYDVKM were looked up in the germline V gene. Its CDR3 holds 15 amino acids, cysteine through phenylalanine. Left in the record is the CDR3 DNA by itself, 45 bases read in frame from the first base. The V and J ends are trimmed by 10 bases and 0 bases, leaving 17 bases between them.

The sequence came from a human donor with multiple sclerosis. This chain joins TRBV28 to TRBJ2-3, with the D gene uncertain. The sample was CD4+ T cells from PBMCs. The CDR3 loop reads CANHLSRQSTDTQYF. At the DNA level, the sequence is TGTGCCAACCATCTGAGTCGACAAAGCACAGATACGCAGTATTTT.